What follows is one TCR beta chain and its context. Unmatched junction bases numbered 7, after V lost 4 bases and J lost 7 bases. The CDR3 runs 15 residues. CDR1 and CDR2 (germline): SGHNT, YYREEE (reference sequence). These data originate in a study of blood T cell repertoires in COVID-19. Across the study: In each case, the material was cDNA or gDNA derived from T cells, B-cell-depleted T cells, or PBMCs.

Original data processing: Amplification of reference gene primers was used by the study to estimate nucleated cell counts. The protocol was immunoSEQ multiplex PCR, while the TCRdb copy is restricted to in-frame clones and leaves out a portion. The DNA gave D and trimming, while V, J and clone size come from that table. The data contain hundreds of thousands of clones, roughly 88% of them singletons. V and J are TRBV5-4 and TRBJ1-3; 11 bases line up with TRBD1. This TCR was sampled from a human donor in a cohort sampled during active COVID-19. The sample comprised peripheral blood. DNA of the CDR3: TGTGCCAGCAGCGTGGACAGGGGGCGCGAGAACACCATATATTTT. It codes for CASSVDRGRENTIYF.